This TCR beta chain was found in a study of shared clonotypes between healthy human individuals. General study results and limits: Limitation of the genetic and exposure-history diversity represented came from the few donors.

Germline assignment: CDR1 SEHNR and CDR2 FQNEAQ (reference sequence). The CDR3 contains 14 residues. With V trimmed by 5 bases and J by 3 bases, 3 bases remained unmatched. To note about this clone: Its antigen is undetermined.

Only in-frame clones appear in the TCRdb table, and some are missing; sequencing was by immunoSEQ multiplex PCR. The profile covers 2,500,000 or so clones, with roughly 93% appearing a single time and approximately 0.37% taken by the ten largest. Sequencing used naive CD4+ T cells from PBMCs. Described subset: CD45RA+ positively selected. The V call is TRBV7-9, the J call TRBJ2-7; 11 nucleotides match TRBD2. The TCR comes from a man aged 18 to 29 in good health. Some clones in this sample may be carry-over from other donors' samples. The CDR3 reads CASSPGLAVYEQYF. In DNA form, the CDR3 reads TGTGCCAGCAGCCCGGGACTAGCGGTCTACGAGCAGTACTTC.